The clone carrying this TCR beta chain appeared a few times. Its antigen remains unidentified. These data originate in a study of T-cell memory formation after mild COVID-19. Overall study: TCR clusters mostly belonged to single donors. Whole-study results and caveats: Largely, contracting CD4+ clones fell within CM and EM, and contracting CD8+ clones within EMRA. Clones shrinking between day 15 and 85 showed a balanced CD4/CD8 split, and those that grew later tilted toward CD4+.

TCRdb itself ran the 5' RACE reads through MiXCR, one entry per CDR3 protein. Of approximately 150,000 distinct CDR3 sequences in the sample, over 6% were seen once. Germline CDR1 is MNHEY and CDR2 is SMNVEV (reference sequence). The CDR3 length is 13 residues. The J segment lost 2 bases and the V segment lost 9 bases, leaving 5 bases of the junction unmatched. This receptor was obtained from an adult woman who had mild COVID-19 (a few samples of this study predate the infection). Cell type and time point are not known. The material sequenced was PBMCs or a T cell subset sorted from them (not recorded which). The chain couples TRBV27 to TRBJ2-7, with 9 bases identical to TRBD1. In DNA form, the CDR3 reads TGTGCCAGTGGGACAGGGAATACCTACGAGCAGTACTTC. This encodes CASGTGNTYEQYF.